This T cell receptor beta chain was found in a study of T cells in Graves' hyperthyroidism and ophthalmopathy. Template material for amplifying TCR beta CDR3 regions consisted of RNA transcripts. The HTBI primer set was used in a first-round RT-PCR of the TCR CDR3. TCRdb reprocessed the multiplex PCR reads via MiXCR and lists one record per CDR3 protein. The sample carries fewer than 500,000 distinct CDR3 sequences, 14% to 15% recorded once. This clonotype was picked up many times. V gave up 5 bases and J gave up 10 bases, with 15 bases separating them. CDR1 is PRHDT, CDR2 FYEKMQ, per germline (reference sequence). The CDR3 has 14 residues.

The V and J genes are TRBV13 and TRBJ1-6; possible D gene TRBD1, 6 bases. The sequence was collected from a man aged 18-30 years with Graves' ophthalmopathy. Sequencing was performed on blood. As DNA, the CDR3 is TGTGCCAGCAGCCCCCGGGCAGGGGTGTCACCCCTCCACTTT. Amino acid sequence: CASSPRAGVSPLHF.